A single sample is the source of the 23 T cell receptor beta chains below, sequenced in a study of shared clonotypes between healthy human individuals. The method was immunoSEQ multiplex PCR; TCRdb's version includes in-frame clones alone and lacks a portion of them. The data show 530,000 or so clones, almost 80% seen once. The material sequenced was PBMCs. The source of these receptors is a woman between 35 and 50 years old in good health. Some clones in this sample may be carry-over from other donors' samples.

The CDR3 DNA follows: TGTGCCAGCAGCGTAGGGGGACTAGCGGGAGTAGGGTCCAATGAGCAGTTCTTC. It codes for CASSVGGLAGVGSNEQFF. V usage is TRBV9 and J usage is TRBJ2-1; 14 positions match TRBD2. The CDR3 consists of 18 residues. From germline, CDR1 is SGDLS and CDR2 YYNGEE. V trimming: 0 bases; J trimming: 6 bases; junction bases outside the gene matches: 8.

Only a few counts were recorded for this clone. The gene calls are TRBV10-2 and TRBJ2-3; TRBD1 agrees at 7 bases. The CDR3 covers 14 residues. Germline V gene lookup returns CDR1 WSHSY and CDR2 SAAADI. The J segment lost 3 bases and the V segment lost 10 bases, leaving 10 bases of the junction unmatched. The CDR3 coding sequence is TGCGCCACCAATACGACAGGGCCTACAGATACGCAGTATTTT. Translating it yields CATNTTGPTDTQYF.

The V and J genes are TRBV19 and TRBJ1-5, with D unresolved. The CDR3 loop spans 15 amino acids. Per the germline V gene, CDR1 is LNHDA and CDR2 is SQIVND (reference sequence). The V and J ends lost 3 bases and 6 bases respectively, with 15 bases between them. CDR3 bases: TGTGCCAGTAGTATTCACCACCGGGTGGGTCAGCCCCAGCATTTT. Its protein is CASSIHHRVGQPQHF. The complete variable domain, with remaining parts taken from reference TRBV19 and TRBJ1-5, reads DGGITQSPKYLFRKEGQNVTLSCEQNLNHDAMYWYRQDPGQGLRLIYYSQIVNDFQKGDIAEGYSVSREKKESFPLTVTSAQKNPTAFYLCASSIHHRVGQPQHFGDGTRLSIL.

This sequence joins TRBV5-1 and TRBJ2-2; the D call may be TRBD1 or TRBD2 (6 bases each). Germline V gene lookup returns CDR1 SGHRS and CDR2 YFSETQ. V was shortened by 6 bases and J by 8 bases, with 20 bases between the two germline ends. This CDR3 spans 15 amino acids. The CDR3 nucleotides read TGCGCCAGCAACCTCTTCGAGGGGGGTAGTGGGGAGCTGTTTTTT. This sequence encodes CASNLFEGGSGELFF.

J is TRBJ1-2 and V is TRBV7-9; D is perhaps TRBD1 (6 bases). CDR3 length equals 13 residues. Germline values: CDR1 SEHNR, CDR2 FQNEAQ (reference sequence). The germline V and J ends were trimmed by 5 bases and 8 bases, with 15 bases remaining between them. CDR3 protein: CASSPGTSPGYTF. For the CDR3, the DNA is TGTGCCAGCAGCCCCGGGACATCCCCGGGCTACACCTTC.

The rearrangement joins TRBV28 to TRBJ2-1; D call uncertain. The ends were cut back, 2 bases at V and 13 bases at J, with 15 bases in the middle. The CDR3 is 13 amino acids. Germline CDR1 MDHEN, CDR2 SYDVKM. The CDR3 sequence is CASSLKGSTPQFF. CDR3 DNA sequence: TGTGCCAGCAGTTTAAAAGGCAGCACCCCCCAGTTCTTC.

The V gene is TRBV5-4, the J gene TRBJ1-1; 7 bases agree with TRBD1. The CDR3 spans 13 residues. The junction had 6 bases not matched to a gene; V was cut back by 4 bases and J by 6 bases. Germline V gives CDR1 SGHNT, CDR2 YYREEE (reference sequence). The CDR3 nucleotides read TGTGCCAGCAGCACAGGGACAGTCTCTGAAGCTTTCTTT. It is translated as CASSTGTVSEAFF.

The CDR3, as DNA: TGTGCCAGTAGTATTCGCTCAGGAGGGACAGGGAAGTACGAGCAGTACTTC. Its translation: CASSIRSGGTGKYEQYF. The chain is built from TRBV19 and TRBJ2-7, with 9 bases aligning to TRBD1. The CDR3 sequence is 17 residues long. V shed 3 bases, J shed 4 bases, and the junction held 13 bases outside the gene matches. From germline, CDR1 is LNHDA and CDR2 SQIVND (reference sequence).

This clone was detected once. The chain couples TRBV7-9 to TRBJ2-7; maybe TRBD2 (6 bases). V was trimmed by 1 base and J by 0 bases, leaving 7 bases between them. This CDR3 comprises 14 residues. Germline lookup yields CDR1 SEHNR and CDR2 FQNEAQ (reference sequence). The chain's CDR3 is CASSLGGASYEQYF. For the CDR3, the DNA is TGTGCCAGCAGCTTAGGCGGGGCCTCCTACGAGCAGTACTTC.

In regard to this clone: This may stem from a read error, because a much larger clone lies one nucleotide away. This rearrangement joins TRBV30 to TRBJ1-2; TRBD1 is a possible D gene (5 bases). CDR3 size: 13 residues. Germline lookup yields CDR1 GTSNPN and CDR2 SVGIG (reference sequence). Deletions cut 0 bases from V and 10 bases from J, with 15 bases between. The CDR3 region is CAWSVIGTQVYTF. CDR3 DNA sequence: TGTGCCTGGAGTGTAATAGGGACGCAAGTCTACACCTTC.

The gene calls are TRBV15 and TRBJ2-7; 8 bases fit TRBD2. CDR1 LNHNV and CDR2 YYDKDF come from the germline V gene (reference sequence). The CDR3 runs to 14 residues. The V and J ends lost 0 bases and 3 bases, in that order; junction bases with no gene match: 1. The CDR3 region has the DNA TGTGCCACCAGCAGAGAGGGACTAGTCTACGAGCAGTACTTC. It specifies CATSREGLVYEQYF.

This chain joins TRBV28 and TRBJ2-1; D is possibly TRBD1 (6 bases). The germline V and J ends were trimmed by 8 bases and 15 bases, with 20 bases remaining between them. Germline CDR1 and CDR2: MDHEN and SYDVKM. The CDR3 loop spans 12 amino acids. CDR3 bases: TGTGCCAGCGGCCCCGGGACACCCGAGGGGTTCTTC. Translation: CASGPGTPEGFF.

The genes are TRBV10-1 and TRBJ2-2, with 9 bases lining up with TRBD1. This CDR3 contains 16 residues. The V gene's germline CDR1 is WNHNN and CDR2 SYGVQD (reference sequence). J was trimmed by 6 bases and V by 5 bases; bases with no gene match: 10. CDR3: CASSLETGGRAGELFF. DNA for the CDR3: TGCGCCAGCAGTCTAGAGACAGGGGGGAGAGCCGGGGAGCTGTTTTTT.

With respect to this clone: In the same sample, other DNA sequences code for this CDR3. The genes are TRBV19 and TRBJ1-5, with D maybe TRBD1 (5 bases). CDR1 is LNHDA and CDR2 is SQIVND in the germline V gene (reference sequence). CDR3 size: 14 residues. Trimming stripped 5 bases from V and 0 bases from J, with 8 bases between. Here the CDR3 DNA reads TGTGCCAGTAGTCGACAGAATAGCAATCAGCCCCAGCATTTT. Translation gives CASSRQNSNQPQHF.

This chain connects TRBV5-1 to TRBJ2-2; the D is unclear. CDR3 length: 15 residues. V was cut by 0 bases and J by 0 bases, with 6 bases left in between. Germline CDR1 and CDR2: SGHRS and YFSETQ. The CDR3, as DNA: TGCGCCAGCAGCTTGGACGGGTCGAACACCGGGGAGCTGTTTTTT. As protein: CASSLDGSNTGELFF.

V is TRBV15 and J is TRBJ2-5, with D perhaps matching TRBD1 (5 bases). The CDR3 spans 15 residues. CDR1 is LNHNV, CDR2 YYDKDF, per germline (reference sequence). The germline V and J ends were trimmed by 5 bases and 5 bases, with 18 bases remaining between them. The CDR3 DNA sequence: TGTGCCACCAGCGGGCTTCGACAGCCCGGGGAGACCCAGTACTTC. Its translation: CATSGLRQPGETQYF. Full variable domain (missing parts from reference TRBV15 and TRBJ2-5): DAMVIQNPRYQVTQFGKPVTLSCSQTLNHNVMYWYQQKSSQAPKLLFHYYDKDFNNEADTPDNFQSRRPNTSFCFLDIRSPGLGDTAMYLCATSGLRQPGETQYFGPGTRLLVL.

This clone was recorded a few times. V is TRBV6-4 and J is TRBJ1-4; a weak D match, TRBD1 (5 bases). CDR1 and CDR2 from the germline V gene are MRHNA and SNTAGT. The CDR3 has 16 residues. The V gene lost 0 bases and the J gene lost 4 bases, with 12 bases spanning the gap. The CDR3 region is CASSDSTGLFNEKLFF. The CDR3 DNA reads as TGTGCCAGCAGTGACTCAACGGGGCTTTTTAATGAAAAACTGTTTTTT.

The chain couples TRBV7-3 to TRBJ2-3; D gene ambiguous. V was clipped by 0 bases and J by 2 bases, with 15 bases between them. Germline lookup yields CDR1 SGHTA and CDR2 FQGTGA. The CDR3 runs to 17 residues. DNA of the CDR3: TGTGCCAGCAGCTTAACTCCAGTAAATAGGTACACAGATACGCAGTATTTT. It is translated as CASSLTPVNRYTDTQYF.

Only one count was recorded for this clone. This chain joins TRBV7-9 and TRBJ1-1; 9 bases match TRBD1. The CDR3 sequence is 14 residues long. CDR1 is SEHNR, CDR2 FQNEAQ, per germline (reference sequence). Trimming removed 5 bases from V and 1 base from J; junction bases left unmatched: 2. The CDR3 here is CASSVTGGNTEAFF. The DNA of the CDR3 is TGTGCCAGCAGCGTGACAGGGGGGAACACTGAAGCTTTCTTT.

This chain joins TRBV28 and TRBJ2-1; 10 bases fit TRBD2. V shed 5 bases, J shed 9 bases, and the junction held 19 bases outside the gene matches. CDR3 length: 18 amino acids. CDR1 MDHEN and CDR2 SYDVKM come from the germline V gene. This chain's CDR3 is CASSPSLASGRVWGEQFF. The CDR3 DNA follows: TGTGCCAGCAGTCCCTCCCTGGCCAGCGGGAGGGTGTGGGGTGAGCAGTTCTTC.

V is TRBV6-6 and J is TRBJ2-1; a possible D gene is TRBD1 (9 bases). CDR1 MNHNY and CDR2 SVGAGI come from the germline V gene (reference sequence). V gave up 10 bases and J gave up 12 bases, with 19 bases separating them. The CDR3 length is 12 residues. CDR3 protein: CATGGDRVWQFF. DNA for the CDR3: TGTGCCACCGGGGGGGACAGGGTGTGGCAGTTCTTC.

Notes on this clone: One base away lies a much larger clone, so this may be a sequencing read error. This chain uses TRBV7-2 with TRBJ2-2, with D possibly TRBD1 on 5 matching bases. Trimming cost V 5 bases and J 6 bases, with 19 bases left between them. This CDR3 has 16 residues. Germline CDR1 is SGHTA and CDR2 is FQGNSA. The CDR3 DNA is TGTGCCAGCAGCCCCTTTGGGGCAGCTAACGCCGGGGAGCTGTTTTTT. It is translated as CASSPFGAANAGELFF.

The rearrangement uses TRBV28 and TRBJ1-1, with TRBD1 matching over 9 bases. The CDR3 covers 13 residues. Trimming cost V 6 bases and J 10 bases; bases outside gene matches: 9. CDR1 and CDR2 (germline): MDHEN, SYDVKM. CDR3 bases: TGTGCCAGCAGAGGAACAGGGGGCGTCGGAGCTTTCTTT. Protein sequence: CASRGTGGVGAFF. The variable domain in full, with the rest retrieved from reference TRBV28 and TRBJ1-1, is DVKVTQSSRYLVKRTGEKVFLECVQDMDHENMFWYRQDPGLGLRLIYFSYDVKMKEKGDIPEGYSVSREKKERFSLILESASTNQTSMYLCASRGTGGVGAFFGQGTRLTVV.